This TCR beta chain was documented in a study of cytomegalovirus exposure and HLA in healthy donors. For the study at large: Genetic ancestry analysis placed over 65% of the 398 donors that were genotyped in the Caucasian-associated cluster. Whole-study results and caveats: TCR beta sequences reportedly predicted the HLA-A and HLA-B alleles of most subjects accurately. Immune exposure data for these donors was limited to CMV serostatus.

Germline V gives CDR1 SGHNT, CDR2 YYREEE (reference sequence). The ends lost 5 bases at V and 4 bases at J; junction bases unmatched: 8. The CDR3 runs to 15 residues. The primer mix had 60 Vbeta and 13 Jbeta primers. Generated by immunoSEQ multiplex PCR, the TCRdb table keeps only in-frame clones and is missing some. The sample includes 160,000 or so clones, 65% to 80% of them seen just once. Concerning this clone itself: Its antigen is currently unknown.

The specimen was PBMCs. The chain is built from TRBV5-4 and TRBJ1-1; 10 nucleotides line up with TRBD1. This receptor was identified in a man aged 18-30 years in good health and CMV-seropositive. The CDR3 spells CASRQTTGGGTEAFF. For the CDR3, the DNA is TGTGCCAGCAGACAGACGACAGGGGGCGGCACTGAAGCTTTCTTT.